This T cell receptor (beta chain) was identified during a study of blood T cells in healthy people across ages. Donors each provided about 10 milliliters of peripheral blood. With a J-beta primer mix and a sample-barcoded 5' primer, a second PCR ran about 7 to 12 cycles. Each CDR3 protein is one row after TCRdb ran MiXCR on the 5' RACE reads. The table shows roughly 800,000 distinct CDR3 sequences, with roughly 60% occurring only once. Germline V gene data show CDR1 as SQVTM and CDR2 as ANQGSEA. Trimming took 5 bases from V and 3 from J, leaving 6 bases between them. There are 11 residues in the CDR3.

The sample comprised blood. The sequence derives from a man aged 25-45 years in good health. V gene TRBV29-1 combines with J gene TRBJ2-3, with D possibly being TRBD2 (5 bases). CDR3 nucleotide sequence: TGCAGCGTTCGGGAAACAGATACGCAGTATTTT. This sequence encodes CSVRETDTQYF.